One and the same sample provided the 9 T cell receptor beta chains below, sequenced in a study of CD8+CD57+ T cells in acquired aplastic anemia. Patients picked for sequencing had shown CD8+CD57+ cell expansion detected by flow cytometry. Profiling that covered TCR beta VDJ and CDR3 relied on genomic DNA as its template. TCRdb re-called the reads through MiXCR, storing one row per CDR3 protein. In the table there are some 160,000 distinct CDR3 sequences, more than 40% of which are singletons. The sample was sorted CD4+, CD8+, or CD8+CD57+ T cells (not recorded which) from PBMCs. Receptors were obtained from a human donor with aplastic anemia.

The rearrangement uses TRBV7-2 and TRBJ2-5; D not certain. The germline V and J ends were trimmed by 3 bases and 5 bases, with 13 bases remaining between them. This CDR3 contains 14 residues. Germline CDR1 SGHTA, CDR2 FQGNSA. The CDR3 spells CASSFIAVVETQYF. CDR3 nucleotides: TGTGCCAGCAGCTTTATCGCAGTGGTGGAGACCCAGTACTTC.

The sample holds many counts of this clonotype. CDR3 sequence (DNA): TGTGCCAGCAGCTCAGGGGACAGGGATGTCTACGAGCAGTACTTC. Amino acids: CASSSGDRDVYEQYF. V and J are TRBV7-2 and TRBJ2-7, with TRBD1 matching 9 bases. CDR1 and CDR2 (germline): SGHTA, FQGNSA. Trimming cost V 4 bases and J 3 bases; bases outside gene matches: 7. CDR3 length: 15 residues.

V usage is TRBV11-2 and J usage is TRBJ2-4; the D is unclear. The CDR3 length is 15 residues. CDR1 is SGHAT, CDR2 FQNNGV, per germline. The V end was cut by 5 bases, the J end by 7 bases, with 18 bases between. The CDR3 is CASSPPGQGWNIQYF. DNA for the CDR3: TGTGCCAGCAGCCCCCCGGGTCAAGGGTGGAACATTCAGTACTTC.

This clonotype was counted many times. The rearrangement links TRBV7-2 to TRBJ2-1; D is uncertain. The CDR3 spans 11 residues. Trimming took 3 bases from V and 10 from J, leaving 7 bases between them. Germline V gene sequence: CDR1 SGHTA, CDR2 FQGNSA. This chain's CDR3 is CASSFTTEQFF. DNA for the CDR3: TGTGCCAGCAGCTTTACGACAGAGCAGTTCTTC.

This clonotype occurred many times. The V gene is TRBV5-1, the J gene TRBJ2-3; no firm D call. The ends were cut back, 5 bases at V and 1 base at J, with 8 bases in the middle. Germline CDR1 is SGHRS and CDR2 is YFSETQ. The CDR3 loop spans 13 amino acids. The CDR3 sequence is CASSGIRTDTQYF. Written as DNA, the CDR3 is TGCGCCAGCAGTGGAATACGCACAGATACGCAGTATTTT.

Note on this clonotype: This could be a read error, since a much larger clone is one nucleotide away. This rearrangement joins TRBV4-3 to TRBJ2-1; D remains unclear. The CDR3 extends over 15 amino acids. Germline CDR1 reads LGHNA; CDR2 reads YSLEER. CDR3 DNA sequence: TGCGTCAGCAGCCAATACGTGGAGCCCCACAATGAGCAGTTCTTC. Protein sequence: CVSSQYVEPHNEQFF.

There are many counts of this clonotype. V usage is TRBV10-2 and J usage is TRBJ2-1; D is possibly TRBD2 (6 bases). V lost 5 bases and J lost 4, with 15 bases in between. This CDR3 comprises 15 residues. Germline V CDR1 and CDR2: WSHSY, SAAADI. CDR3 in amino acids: CASSSRDLQYNEQFF. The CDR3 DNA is TGCGCCAGCAGTTCCCGGGACTTACAGTACAATGAGCAGTTCTTC.

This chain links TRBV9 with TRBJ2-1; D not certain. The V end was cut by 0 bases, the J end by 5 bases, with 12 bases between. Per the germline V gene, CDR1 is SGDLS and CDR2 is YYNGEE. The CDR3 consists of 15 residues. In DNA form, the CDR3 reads TGTGCCAGCAGCGTAGCCACGGGCCCCGACAATGAGCAGTTCTTC. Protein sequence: CASSVATGPDNEQFF.

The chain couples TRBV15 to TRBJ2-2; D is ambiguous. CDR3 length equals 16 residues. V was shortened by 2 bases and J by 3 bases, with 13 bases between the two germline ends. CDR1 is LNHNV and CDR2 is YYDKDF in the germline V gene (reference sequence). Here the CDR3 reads CATSRPSKSYTGELFF. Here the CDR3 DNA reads TGTGCCACCAGCAGACCCTCCAAGAGCTACACCGGGGAGCTGTTTTTT.